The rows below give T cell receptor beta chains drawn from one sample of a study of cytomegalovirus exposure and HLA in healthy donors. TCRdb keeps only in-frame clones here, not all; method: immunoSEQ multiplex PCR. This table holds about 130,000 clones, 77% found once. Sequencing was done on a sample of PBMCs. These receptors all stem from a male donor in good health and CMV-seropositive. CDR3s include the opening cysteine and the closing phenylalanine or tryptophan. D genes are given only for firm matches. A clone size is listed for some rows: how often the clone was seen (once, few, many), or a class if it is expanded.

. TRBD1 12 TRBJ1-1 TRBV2 TGTGCCAGCAGAACAGGGGGGAATGAAGCTTTCTTT CASRTGGNEAFF
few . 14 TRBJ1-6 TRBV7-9 TGTTCCAGCAGTCGAGTAGATAGAGGTTCACCCCTCCACTTT CSSSRVDRGSPLHF
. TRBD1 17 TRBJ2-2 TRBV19 TGTGCCAGTAGTAACCGGGGACAGGGGGCGAACACCGGGGAGCTGTTTTTT CASSNRGQGANTGELFF
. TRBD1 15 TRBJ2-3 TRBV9 TGTGCCAGCAGCGCGACAGGGGGTTTAACAGATACGCAGTATTTT CASSATGGLTDTQYF
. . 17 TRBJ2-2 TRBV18 TGTGCCAGCTCACCACTGCGAGTACTGTTGTCTCCCGGGGAGCTGTTTTTT CASSPLRVLLSPGELFF
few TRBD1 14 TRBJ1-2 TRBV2 TGTGCCAGCAGAACGGGACAGGGGGCTGGGGGCTACACCTTC CASRTGQGAGGYTF
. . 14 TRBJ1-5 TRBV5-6 TGTGCCAGCAGCTTGGGTCCAGTCAATCAGCCCCAGCATTTT CASSLGPVNQPQHF
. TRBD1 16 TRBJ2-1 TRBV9 TGTGCCAGCAGCGTAGGAGGTGGCAGGGGGCTTTTTGAGCAGTTCTTC CASSVGGGRGLFEQFF
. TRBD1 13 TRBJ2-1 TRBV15 TGTGCCACCAGCAGAAAGGGGGCGAATGAGCAGTTCTTC CATSRKGANEQFF
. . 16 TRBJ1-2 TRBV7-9 TGTTCCAGCAGCTTGAGCCAGGGGCACCTAGCCTATGGCTACACCTTC CSSSLSQGHLAYGYTF
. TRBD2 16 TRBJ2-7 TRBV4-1 TGCGCCAGCAGCCAAGTTGGAGGACTAGCGGATTACGAGCAGTACTTC CASSQVGGLADYEQYF
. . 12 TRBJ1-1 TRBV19 TGTGCCAGTAGTATCGGAGGCTTTGAAGCTTTCTTT CASSIGGFEAFF
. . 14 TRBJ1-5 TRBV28 TGTGCCAGTACAGTACCTTATAGCAATCAGCCCCAGCATTTT CASTVPYSNQPQHF
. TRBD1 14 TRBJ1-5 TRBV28 TGTGCCAGCAGCCCTGGACAGGGCCATCAGCCCCAGCATTTT CASSPGQGHQPQHF
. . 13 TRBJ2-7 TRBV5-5 TGTGCCAGCAGCTACAGAGATTCCTACGAGCAGTACTTC CASSYRDSYEQYF
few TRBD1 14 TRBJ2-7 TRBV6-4 TGTGCCAGCAGTGTTATAGCAGGGGGCTACGAGCAGTACTTC CASSVIAGGYEQYF
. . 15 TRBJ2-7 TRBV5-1 TGCGCCAGCAGCCCGGGGGTGACGGTGACCTACGAGCAGTACTTC CASSPGVTVTYEQYF
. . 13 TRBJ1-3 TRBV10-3 TGTGCCATGAGGGCTGGGTCTGGAAACACCATATATTTT CAMRAGSGNTIYF
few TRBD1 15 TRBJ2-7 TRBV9 TGTGCCAGCAGCATGTCCGGGACAGGGCTGTACGAGCAGTACTTC CASSMSGTGLYEQYF
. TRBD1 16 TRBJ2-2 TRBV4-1 TGCGCCAGCAGCCATACAGGGGGATTAAGCACCGGGGAGCTGTTTTTT CASSHTGGLSTGELFF
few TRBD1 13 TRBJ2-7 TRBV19 TGTGCCAGCTCTTCCGGGACAGCCTACGAGCAGTACTTC CASSSGTAYEQYF
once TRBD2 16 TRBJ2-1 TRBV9 TGTGCCAGCAGCGTCGGGCTAGCGGGAGGATTCAATGAGCAGTTCTTC CASSVGLAGGFNEQFF
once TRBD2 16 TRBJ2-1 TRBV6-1 TGTGCCAGCAGGGAAATAGCGGGAGGGCCGTGGGATGAGCAGTTCTTC CASREIAGGPWDEQFF
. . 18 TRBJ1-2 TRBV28 TGTGCCAGCAGTTTGGGAAGGGGCGAACCCCGAAGATTCTATGGCTACACCTTC CASSLGRGEPRRFYGYTF
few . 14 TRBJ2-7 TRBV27 TGTGCCAGCAGTCCACTGCGTGGGACTTCCGAGCAGTACTTC CASSPLRGTSEQYF
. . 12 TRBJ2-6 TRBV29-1 TGCAGTGGCGACACTGGGGCCAACGGCCTGACTTTC CSGDTGANGLTF
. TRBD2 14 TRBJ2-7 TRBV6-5 TGTGCCAGCAGTGGAGCGGGGGGGGCCTACGAGCAGTACTTC CASSGAGGAYEQYF
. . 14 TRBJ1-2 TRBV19 TGTGCCAGTAGTATAGGGACAGAAAACTATGGCTACACCTTC CASSIGTENYGYTF
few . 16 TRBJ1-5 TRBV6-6 TGTGCCAGCAGTTACTCGGTCTTAGCGAGCAATCAGCCCCAGCATTTT CASSYSVLASNQPQHF
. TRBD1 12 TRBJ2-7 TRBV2 TGTGCCAGCAGCGCGACAGGGTACGAGCAGTACTTC CASSATGYEQYF
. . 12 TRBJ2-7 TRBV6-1 TGTGCCAGCAGTCAACAGGGATACGAGCAGTACTTC CASSQQGYEQYF
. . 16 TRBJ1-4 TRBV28 TGTGCCAGCAGTCCCGACCAGGGTTCCTATGAAAATGGACTGTTTTTT CASSPDQGSYENGLFF
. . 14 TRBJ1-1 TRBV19 TGTGCCAGTAGAGTGTACACAACGAACACTGAAGCTTTCTTT CASRVYTTNTEAFF
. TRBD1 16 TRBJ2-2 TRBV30 TGTGCCTGGAGTGTACGGGCTACAGACAGGGGCGGGGAGCTGTTTTTT CAWSVRATDRGGELFF
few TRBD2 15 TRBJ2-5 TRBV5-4 TGTGCCAGCAGCCCTCGGGCGGGGGGCCAAGAGACCCAGTACTTC CASSPRAGGQETQYF
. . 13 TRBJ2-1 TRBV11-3 TGTGCCAGCAGCTTAACCCCCAGCGGGGAGCAGTTCTTC CASSLTPSGEQFF
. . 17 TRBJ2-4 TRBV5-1 TGCGCCAGCAGCTTGTTGGGGGGCGGGGGCGCCAAAAACATTCAGTACTTC CASSLLGGGGAKNIQYF
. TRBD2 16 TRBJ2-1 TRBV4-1 TGCGCCAGCAGCCCGTTCGGACTAGCGATTCGCAATGAGCAGTTCTTC CASSPFGLAIRNEQFF
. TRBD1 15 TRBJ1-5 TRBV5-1 TGCGCCAGCAGCTCGGGACAGGGGTCCACACAGCCCCAGCATTTT CASSSGQGSTQPQHF
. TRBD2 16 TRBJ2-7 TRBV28 TGTGCCAGCACCCTAGGGACTAGCGGGTCGGCGGGGGAGCAGTACTTC CASTLGTSGSAGEQYF
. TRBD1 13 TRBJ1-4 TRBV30 TGTGCCTGGACGACAGGGGGCGATGAAAAACTGTTTTTT CAWTTGGDEKLFF
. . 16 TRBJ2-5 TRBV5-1 TGCGCCAGCAGCTTGGGGCCCAGCGTGGGTGGTGAGACCCAGTACTTC CASSLGPSVGGETQYF
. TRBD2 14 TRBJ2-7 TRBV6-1 TGTGCCAGCAGCATCGCTAGCGGGAGTTACGAGCAGTACTTC CASSIASGSYEQYF
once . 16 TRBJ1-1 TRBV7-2 TGTGCCAGCAGCGAGAAACGGGTAGGCTTGAACACTGAAGCTTTCTTT CASSEKRVGLNTEAFF
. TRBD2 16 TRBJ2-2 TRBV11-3 TGTGCCAGCAGCCGGGAGGGGGGGCCCGACACCGGGGAGCTGTTTTTT CASSREGGPDTGELFF
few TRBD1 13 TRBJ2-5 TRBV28 TGTGCCAGCAGTGCGACAGGGGAAGAGACCCAGTACTTC CASSATGEETQYF
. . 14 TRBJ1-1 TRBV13 TGTGCCAGCAGCTTATTCGCGCTGAACACTGAAGCTTTCTTT CASSLFALNTEAFF
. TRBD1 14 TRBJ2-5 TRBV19 TGTGCCAGTAGTTCCGGACAGGGTGTGGAGACCCAGTACTTC CASSSGQGVETQYF
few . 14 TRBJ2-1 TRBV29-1 TGCAGCGGCCAGCCCCGGGGTTCCTACAATGAGCAGTTCTTC CSGQPRGSYNEQFF
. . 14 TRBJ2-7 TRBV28 TGTGCCAGCAGTTTAACCCGCGAGACCTACGAGCAGTACTTC CASSLTRETYEQYF
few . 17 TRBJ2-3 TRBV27 TGTGCCAGCAGTCCCAGGGTGAAGAGCCGGGGCACAGATACGCAGTATTTT CASSPRVKSRGTDTQYF
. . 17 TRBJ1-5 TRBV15 TGTGCCACCAGCAGAGATCCGGCGGGCGTTAGCAATCAGCCCCAGCATTTT CATSRDPAGVSNQPQHF
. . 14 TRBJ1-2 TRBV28 TGTGCCAGCAGTTTAGACCGGGCAGGGAAGGGCTACACCTTC CASSLDRAGKGYTF
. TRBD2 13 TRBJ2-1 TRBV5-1 TGCGCCAGCAGCTTCGGGGGGGGAGAGGAGCAGTTCTTC CASSFGGGEEQFF
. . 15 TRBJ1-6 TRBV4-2 TGTGCCAGCAGCCAAGGGGCGTCATATAATTCACCCCTCCACTTT CASSQGASYNSPLHF